Listed below are T cell receptor beta chains from one sample, sequenced in a study of blood T cell repertoires in COVID-19. Here immunoSEQ multiplex PCR was the method, and the copy in TCRdb shows in-frame clones only, minus some. This table holds some 220,000 clones, roughly 90% found once. Sequences were obtained from PBMCs or T cells enriched from blood (not recorded which). These receptors came from a woman aged 40 to 49 with acute COVID-19. Each CDR3 is given with its conserved first and last residue. D genes are given only for firm matches. Part of the rows lack a size; the others show once, few, many or a class for expanded clones.

abundance,v_gene,j_gene,d_gene,CDR3aa,CDR3nt
few,TRBV30,TRBJ1-5,-,CAWSEGGNQPQHF,TGTGCCTGGTCAGAGGGGGGGAATCAGCCCCAGCATTTT
few,TRBV27,TRBJ1-5,TRBD1,CASSLQGDQPQHF,TGTGCCAGCAGTTTACAGGGGGATCAGCCCCAGCATTTT
-,TRBV19,TRBJ2-1,-,CASRVSGSTYNEQFF,TGTGCCAGTCGTGTTTCCGGGTCCACCTACAATGAGCAGTTCTTC
once,TRBV6-4,TRBJ1-1,-,CASRLLSSSTEAFF,TGTGCCAGCAGGCTGCTGAGTAGTAGCACTGAAGCTTTCTTT
-,TRBV7-8,TRBJ2-1,TRBD2,CASSPAGGFNEQFF,TGTGCCAGCAGCCCCGCGGGGGGGTTCAATGAGCAGTTCTTC
-,TRBV7-9,TRBJ2-1,TRBD1,CASRRRDSPYNEQFF,TGTGCCAGCAGGCGCCGGGACAGTCCCTACAATGAGCAGTTCTTC
-,TRBV9,TRBJ1-1,-,CASSPSGNTEAFF,TGTGCCAGCAGCCCAAGCGGGAACACTGAAGCTTTCTTT
-,TRBV4-1,TRBJ1-1,-,CASSQEYRANTEAFF,TGCGCCAGCAGCCAAGAGTACAGGGCGAACACTGAAGCTTTCTTT
-,TRBV11-2,TRBJ1-1,-,CASSSPGPEAFF,TGTGCCAGCAGCTCCCCCGGTCCTGAAGCTTTCTTT
-,TRBV7-2,TRBJ1-2,-,CASSRTGTNGYTF,TGTGCCAGCAGCCGCACCGGGACAAATGGCTACACCTTC
-,TRBV7-9,TRBJ1-3,TRBD1,CASSPWTGSGNTIYF,TGTGCCAGCAGCCCCTGGACAGGGTCTGGAAACACCATATATTTT
once,TRBV29-1,TRBJ1-2,-,CSTTGSRDPYGYTF,TGCAGCACCACCGGGAGCCGGGACCCCTATGGCTACACCTTC
once,TRBV25-1,TRBJ1-5,-,CASSRQENQPQHF,TGTGCCAGCAGTCGACAGGAAAATCAGCCCCAGCATTTT
-,TRBV6-5,TRBJ2-7,TRBD2,CASRVPGLASYEQYF,TGTGCCAGCAGGGTTCCGGGACTAGCTTCCTACGAGCAGTACTTC
-,TRBV24-1,TRBJ1-2,-,CATSDLRKTGLNYGYTF,TGTGCCACCAGTGATTTGCGAAAGACGGGACTCAACTATGGCTACACCTTC
-,TRBV7-2,TRBJ1-2,TRBD1,CASSLASGGPYGYTF,TGTGCCAGCAGCTTAGCGTCAGGGGGACCCTATGGCTACACCTTC
-,TRBV9,TRBJ2-2,-,CASSPSGGNTGELFF,TGTGCCAGCAGCCCATCCGGGGGGAACACCGGGGAGCTGTTTTTT